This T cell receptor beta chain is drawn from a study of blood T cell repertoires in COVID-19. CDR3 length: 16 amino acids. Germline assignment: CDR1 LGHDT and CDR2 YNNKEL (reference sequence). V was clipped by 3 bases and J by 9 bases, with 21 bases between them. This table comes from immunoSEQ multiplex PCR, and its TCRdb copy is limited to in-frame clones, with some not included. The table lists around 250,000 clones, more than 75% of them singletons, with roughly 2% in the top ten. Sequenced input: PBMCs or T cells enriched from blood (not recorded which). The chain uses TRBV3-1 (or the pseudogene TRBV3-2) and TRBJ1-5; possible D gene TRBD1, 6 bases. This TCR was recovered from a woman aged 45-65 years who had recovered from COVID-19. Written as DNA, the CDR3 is TGTGCCAGCAGCCATGGCCCCACAGGGACCGAAATGCCCCAGCATTTT. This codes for CASSHGPTGTEMPQHF.